This TCR beta chain came from a study of T-cell memory formation after mild COVID-19. The length of the CDR3 is 15 residues. Deletions cut 1 base from V and 5 bases from J, with 14 bases between. The germline V gene has CDR1 LGHNA and CDR2 YNFKEQ. Libraries for TCRalpha and TCRbeta carried sample barcodes and unique molecular identifiers via 5'RACE. In TCRdb, the 5' RACE reads were re-called with MiXCR into one record per CDR3 protein. The table includes about 470,000 distinct CDR3 sequences, about 20% detected once. The sequence came from an adult woman who had mild COVID-19 (a few samples of this study predate the infection). Cell type and time point are not known. V gene TRBV4-2 combines with J gene TRBJ1-2, with TRBD1 as a possible D gene (5 bases). The sequenced sample was PBMCs or a T cell subset sorted from them (not recorded which). The CDR3 DNA is TGTGCCAGCAGCCAAGTGGGACCAACAAATTATGGCTACACCTTC. Residues: CASSQVGPTNYGYTF.